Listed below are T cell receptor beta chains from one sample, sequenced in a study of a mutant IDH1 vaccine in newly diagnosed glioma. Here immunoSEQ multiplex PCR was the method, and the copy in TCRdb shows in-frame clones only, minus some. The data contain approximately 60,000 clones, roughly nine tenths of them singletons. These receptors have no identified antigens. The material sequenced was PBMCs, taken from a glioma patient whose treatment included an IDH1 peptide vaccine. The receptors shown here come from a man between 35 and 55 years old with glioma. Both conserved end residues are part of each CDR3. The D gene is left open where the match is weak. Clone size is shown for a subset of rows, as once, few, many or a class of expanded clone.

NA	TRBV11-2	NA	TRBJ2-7	CASSLGGQPISSYEQYF	TGTGCCAGCAGCCTGGGGGGGCAGCCAATTAGCTCCTACGAGCAGTACTTC
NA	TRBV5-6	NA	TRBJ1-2	CASSSWWGPGAAYGYTF	TGTGCCAGCAGCTCCTGGTGGGGGCCGGGGGCGGCCTATGGCTACACCTTC
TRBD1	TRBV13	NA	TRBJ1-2	CASSPSGQGAGMNYGYTF	TGTGCCAGCAGCCCCTCGGGACAGGGGGCTGGTATGAACTATGGCTACACCTTC
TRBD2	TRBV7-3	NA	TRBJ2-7	CASSLGASGRAEQYF	TGTGCCAGCAGCTTAGGGGCTAGCGGGAGGGCCGAGCAGTACTTC
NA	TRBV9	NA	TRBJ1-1	CASSVEEVTLRNTEAFF	TGTGCCAGCAGCGTAGAGGAGGTCACCTTGAGGAACACTGAAGCTTTCTTT
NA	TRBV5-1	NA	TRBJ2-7	CASSHRESRSYEQYF	TGCGCCAGCAGTCACAGGGAATCTCGCTCCTACGAGCAGTACTTC
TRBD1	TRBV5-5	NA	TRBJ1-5	CASRQGAGNQPQHF	TGTGCCAGCCGACAGGGCGCGGGCAATCAGCCCCAGCATTTT
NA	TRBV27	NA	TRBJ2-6	CASIGAGANVLTF	TGTGCCAGCATCGGCGCTGGGGCCAACGTCCTGACTTTC
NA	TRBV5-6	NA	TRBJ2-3	CASSLSNTDTQYF	TGTGCCAGCAGCTTGTCCAACACAGATACGCAGTATTTT
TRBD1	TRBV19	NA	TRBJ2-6	CASSLRQGTGANVLTF	TGTGCCAGTAGTCTTAGACAGGGGACTGGGGCCAACGTCCTGACTTTC
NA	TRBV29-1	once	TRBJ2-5	CSVEPEDRDQETQYF	TGCAGCGTTGAGCCGGAGGACAGAGACCAAGAGACCCAGTACTTC
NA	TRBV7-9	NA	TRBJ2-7	CASSTGGEQYF	TGTGCCAGCAGCACAGGCGGCGAGCAGTACTTC
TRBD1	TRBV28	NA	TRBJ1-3	CASRTGSSGNTIYF	TGTGCCAGCAGGACAGGGAGCTCTGGAAACACCATATATTTT